This is a list of T cell receptor beta chains from one sample in a study of T cell responses to AZD1222 COVID-19 vaccine. Sequencing used immunoSEQ multiplex PCR; TCRdb keeps in-frame clones, though not all of them. This sample has approximately 170,000 clones, with roughly 89% found just once. The sequences come from peripheral blood, collected on day 0 of AZD1222 vaccination. The receptors here all came from an adult in good health. The CDR3 runs from the conserved cysteine through the conserved F or W. Each record gives: CDR3 protein, J gene, V gene.

cdr3_aa: CASSLTRVYNEQFF
j_call: TRBJ2-1
v_call: TRBV27

cdr3_aa: CASGFRDRGLSYEQYF
j_call: TRBJ2-7
v_call: TRBV12-5

cdr3_aa: CASSPTTGLAGGIEQYF
j_call: TRBJ2-7
v_call: TRBV5-6

cdr3_aa: CAISVGQTNQPQHF
j_call: TRBJ1-5
v_call: TRBV10-3

cdr3_aa: CASSQGAGGLYEQYF
j_call: TRBJ2-7
v_call: TRBV4-1

cdr3_aa: CASSRDWSQPQHF
j_call: TRBJ1-5
v_call: TRBV7-2

cdr3_aa: CASSPVAKGNTEAFF
j_call: TRBJ1-1
v_call: TRBV5-1

cdr3_aa: CASNKQGQNTEAFF
j_call: TRBJ1-1
v_call: TRBV9

cdr3_aa: CASSNRDSRDYEQYF
j_call: TRBJ2-7
v_call: TRBV6-2/TRBV6-3

cdr3_aa: CASSSYGGIVQYF
j_call: TRBJ2-7
v_call: TRBV7-2

cdr3_aa: CASSSPGVYEQFF
j_call: TRBJ2-1
v_call: TRBV7-9

cdr3_aa: CASRTQGVRGGYTF
j_call: TRBJ1-2
v_call: TRBV6-5

cdr3_aa: CAISEGPRGSYEQYF
j_call: TRBJ2-7
v_call: TRBV10-3

cdr3_aa: CASSLVPTSYGYTF
j_call: TRBJ1-2
v_call: TRBV7-9

cdr3_aa: CASMRQGSYEQFF
j_call: TRBJ2-1
v_call: TRBV3-1/TRBV3-2

cdr3_aa: CASQGWETQYF
j_call: TRBJ2-5
v_call: TRBV2

cdr3_aa: CASRGAGGAVGELFF
j_call: TRBJ2-2
v_call: TRBV28

cdr3_aa: CASSLGGVGGNTIYF
j_call: TRBJ1-3
v_call: TRBV7-2

cdr3_aa: CASRTGGHEKLFF
j_call: TRBJ1-4
v_call: TRBV5-1

cdr3_aa: CASSPGPGLAYEQYF
j_call: TRBJ2-7
v_call: TRBV5-4

cdr3_aa: CASTEAGQTDTQYF
j_call: TRBJ2-3
v_call: TRBV18

cdr3_aa: CAGKTLSYEQYF
j_call: TRBJ2-7
v_call: TRBV19